The 30 T cell receptor beta chains below come from one sample, sequenced in a study of molecular identifiers for immune sequencing clone quantification. TCRdb reanalysed the PCR reads using MiXCR and keeps one entry per CDR3 protein. This repertoire shows about 510,000 distinct CDR3 sequences, 20% to 25% found once; its top ten account for around 0.84%. The sample taken for sequencing was naive CD8+ T cells from blood, with Jurkat cell RNA spiked in. Subset given: FACS-sorted CD8+CD4-CCR7+CD45RA+ naive T cells. The receptors were gathered from a human donor in good health. Some libraries in this study had Jurkat cell RNA spiked in.

There are a few counts of this clonotype. V usage is TRBV13 and J usage is TRBJ2-1; D possibly uses TRBD1 or TRBD2 (5 bases each). CDR3 length: 14 amino acids. V was trimmed by 2 bases and J by 7 bases, leaving 12 bases between them. CDR1 PRHDT and CDR2 FYEKMQ come from the germline V gene (reference sequence). The CDR3: CASSLSGTPNEQFF. CDR3 in DNA: TGTGCCAGCAGCTTAAGTGGGACCCCTAATGAGCAGTTCTTC.

This clonotype came up a few times. The junction does not match germline at one end; this may be a read error. The rearrangement joins TRBV30 to TRBJ1-5; D possibly corresponds to TRBD1 (6 bases). CDR1 is GTSNPN and CDR2 is SVGIG in the germline V gene (reference sequence). The CDR3 runs 13 residues. The CDR3 DNA is TGTGCCTGGAGTGAGGGGGTAAATCGGCCCCAGCATTTT. This encodes CAWSEGVNRPQHF.

The chain is built from TRBV30 and TRBJ2-7; D uncertain. The germline V and J ends were trimmed by 6 bases and 0 bases, with 12 bases remaining between them. CDR3 length equals 13 residues. Germline V gene sequence: CDR1 GTSNPN, CDR2 SVGIG (reference sequence). CDR3 nucleotides: TGTGCCTGTTCAGGAGTGGCCTCCTACGAGCAGTACTTC. It encodes CACSGVASYEQYF.

This clonotype was observed many times. This rearrangement joins TRBV7-6 to TRBJ2-1; D not certain. The CDR3 runs to 18 residues. Trimming removed 6 bases at V and 0 bases at J, with 21 bases between. Germline V gene data show CDR1 as SGHVS and CDR2 as FNYEAQ. The CDR3 DNA follows: TGTGCCAGCAGTCCCCACCCTGATAGGCTGAGCTCCTACAATGAGCAGTTCTTC. It yields the protein CASSPHPDRLSSYNEQFF.

The V and J genes are TRBV18 and TRBJ2-7, with TRBD2 identical over 8 bases. Germline trimming cut 3 bases from V and 5 bases from J; bases unmatched to any gene: 6. The CDR3 length is 14 residues. In germline, CDR1 is KGHSH, CDR2 LQKENI. The CDR3 reads CASSPPQAGDEQYF. CDR3 bases: TGTGCCAGCTCACCCCCCCAAGCGGGAGACGAGCAGTACTTC.

This clonotype was seen at least ten times. The V gene is TRBV20-1, the J gene TRBJ2-7; perhaps TRBD2 as D (6 bases). The V gene lost 3 bases and the J gene lost 3 bases, with 15 bases spanning the gap. This CDR3 contains 14 residues. Germline V gene data show CDR1 as DFQATT and CDR2 as SNEGSKA (reference sequence). The CDR3 nucleotides are TGCAGTGCTAGCCTTGCGGGGCCCGGCTACGAGCAGTACTTC. Amino acid sequence: CSASLAGPGYEQYF.

There are many counts of this clonotype. The CDR3 sequence is CASSTRTGLNTEAFF. DNA of the CDR3: TGCGCCAGCAGCACTAGGACAGGACTGAACACTGAAGCTTTCTTT. J is TRBJ1-1 and V is TRBV4-1, with 7 bases that match TRBD1. From germline, CDR1 is MGHRA and CDR2 YSYEKL. The length of the CDR3 is 15 residues. V was pared by 5 bases and J by 0 bases, with 6 bases of the junction left unmatched.

The sample holds a few counts of this clonotype. This chain connects TRBV15 to TRBJ1-4; 7 bases map to TRBD1. CDR1 is LNHNV and CDR2 is YYDKDF in the germline V gene (reference sequence). V was clipped by 9 bases and J by 5 bases; unmatched bases: 3. This CDR3 is 12 amino acids long. The CDR3 protein is CATGQTNEKLFF. CDR3 DNA sequence: TGTGCCACGGGACAGACGAATGAAAAACTGTTTTTT. Supplemented by reference TRBV15 and TRBJ1-4, the full variable domain reads DAMVIQNPRYQVTQFGKPVTLSCSQTLNHNVMYWYQQKSSQAPKLLFHYYDKDFNNEADTPDNFQSRRPNTSFCFLDIRSPGLGDTAMYLCATGQTNEKLFFGSGTQLSVL.

The J gene is TRBJ2-6, the V gene TRBV28; D is ambiguous. Trimming stripped 3 bases from V and 0 bases from J, with 6 bases between. The germline gives CDR1 MDHEN, CDR2 SYDVKM. The CDR3 has 15 residues. For the CDR3, the DNA is TGTGCCAGCAGTTTTGGTAACTCTGGGGCCAACGTCCTGACTTTC. It encodes CASSFGNSGANVLTF.

This clonotype was picked up a small number of times. The chain links TRBV19 to TRBJ1-1; perhaps TRBD1 as D (5 bases). Germline CDR1 is LNHDA and CDR2 is SQIVND (reference sequence). This CDR3 contains 15 residues. The V gene lost 3 bases and the J gene lost 1 base, with 12 bases spanning the gap. CDR3: CASSIRGNKNTEAFF. CDR3 coding DNA: TGTGCCAGTAGTATCCGGGGGAATAAGAACACTGAAGCTTTCTTT.

As to this clonotype: Compared with germline, one end of the junction differs, possibly owing to a read error. This chain connects TRBV12-3 or TRBV12-4 to TRBJ1-6, with a weak D call TRBD1 (6 bases). This CDR3 comprises 14 residues. The CDR3 sequence is CASTQGSHNSPPHF. The CDR3 DNA sequence: TGTGCCAGCACCCAGGGGTCCCATAATTCACCCCCCCACTTT.

To note about this clonotype: This may be a read error: a much more frequent sequence differs by one nucleotide. The chain joins TRBV7-6 to TRBJ2-5; maybe TRBD2 (6 bases). The CDR3 is 15 residues long. Germline V lookup: CDR1 SGHVS, CDR2 FNYEAQ. The CDR3 DNA reads TGTGCCAGCAGCTCCGGGGAGTGGAGGGGAGAGACCCGGTACTTC. It codes for CASSSGEWRGETRYF.

This sequence joins TRBV11-2 and TRBJ2-7; TRBD1 aligns across 11 bases. The CDR3 has 16 amino acids. CDR1 and CDR2 (germline): SGHAT, FQNNGV. Unmatched junction bases numbered 9, after V lost 4 bases and J lost 4 bases. Here the CDR3 reads CASSSGGTGGWYEQYF. The CDR3, as DNA: TGTGCCAGCAGCTCAGGCGGGACAGGGGGATGGTACGAGCAGTACTTC.

This clonotype occurred many times. CDR3 DNA: TGTGCCACCAGTGACCCTGATTACTACAATGAGCAGTTCTTC. Its protein product is CATSDPDYYNEQFF. The chain couples TRBV24-1 to TRBJ2-1; D remains ambiguous. The germline gives CDR1 KGHDR, CDR2 SFDVKD. This CDR3 is 14 amino acids long. V was pared by 4 bases and J by 3 bases, with 9 bases between.

This chain joins TRBV4-3 and TRBJ2-7; TRBD2 is a possible D gene (6 bases). The CDR3 is made up of 17 amino acids. Germline lookup yields CDR1 LGHNA and CDR2 YSLEER. The V and J ends lost 0 bases and 5 bases respectively, with 20 bases between them. This CDR3 is CASSQDLIGPGSHEQYF. The CDR3 DNA sequence: TGCGCCAGCAGCCAAGATCTGATTGGACCCGGGAGCCACGAGCAGTACTTC.

This clonotype was counted many times. This rearrangement joins TRBV30 to TRBJ2-3, with a tentative D call TRBD2 (5 bases). Looked up from germline, CDR1 is GTSNPN and CDR2 is SVGIG (reference sequence). V was shortened by 0 bases and J by 3 bases, with 13 bases between the two germline ends. CDR3 length equals 15 residues. CDR3 nucleotide sequence: TGTGCCTGGAGTGTACGAGGGTCATTGACAGATACGCAGTATTTT. It translates to CAWSVRGSLTDTQYF. The full variable domain, completed using reference TRBV30 and TRBJ2-3, is SQTIHQWPATLVQPVGSPLSLECTVEGTSNPNLYWYRQAAGRGLQLLFYSVGIGQISSEVPQNLSASRPQDRQFILSSKKLLLSDSGFYLCAWSVRGSLTDTQYFGPGTRLTVL.

The chain recombines TRBV4-1 with TRBJ1-1; D not certain. Deletions cut 0 bases from V and 4 bases from J, with 9 bases between. Germline V lookup: CDR1 MGHRA, CDR2 YSYEKL. CDR3 length: 14 residues. The CDR3 protein is CASSQETILTEAFF. For the CDR3, the DNA is TGCGCCAGCAGCCAAGAAACCATACTCACTGAAGCTTTCTTT.

Details on this clonotype: Being one base from a much bigger clone, this may be a read error. The V gene is TRBV4-1, the J gene TRBJ1-5; a weak D match, TRBD1 (5 bases). This CDR3 comprises 14 residues. CDR1 MGHRA and CDR2 YSYEKL come from the germline V gene. The CDR3 DNA follows: TGCGCCTGCAGTCAAGGACAAGTCAATCAGCCCCAGCATTTT. Amino acids: CACSQGQVNQPQHF.

The chain combines TRBV9 with TRBJ1-1; the match to TRBD1 covers 8 bases. From germline, CDR1 is SGDLS and CDR2 YYNGEE. The CDR3 is made up of 18 amino acids. V shed 4 bases and J 3 bases; nucleotides not matched to a gene: 17. Written as DNA, the CDR3 is TGTGCCAGCAGCCCCCGTGGACAGGGCCTTAACCGGGACACTGAAGCTTTCTTT. Its protein product is CASSPRGQGLNRDTEAFF.

This clonotype was seen more than once but under ten times. This chain connects TRBV4-1 to TRBJ2-2, with a possible D match to TRBD2 (7 bases). This CDR3 has 16 amino acids. Germline CDR1 and CDR2: MGHRA and YSYEKL. V dropped 3 bases and J dropped 4 bases, with 15 bases sitting between them. CDR3 sequence (DNA): TGCGCCAGCAGCCAGGGAGGGGGGGCGTTCACCGGGGAGCTGTTTTTT. This gives the protein CASSQGGGAFTGELFF.

This clonotype has a count of ten or more. The chain has TRBV5-1 and TRBJ1-1, with D uncertain. The CDR3 loop spans 12 amino acids. The V gene lost 4 bases and the J gene lost 4 bases, with 8 bases spanning the gap. Germline V CDR1 and CDR2: SGHRS, YFSETQ. CDR3 sequence: CASSGDGTEAFF. The DNA for the CDR3 is TGCGCCAGCAGCGGTGATGGCACTGAAGCTTTCTTT.

This clonotype has at least ten counts. The rearrangement uses TRBV5-8 and TRBJ2-7, with 7 bases fitting TRBD2. The trim removed 0 bases at V and 4 bases at J, leaving 22 bases unmatched. CDR3 length: 20 residues. The germline CDR1 and CDR2 sequences are SGHTS and YDEGEE. CDR3 sequence: CASSLDIYLATGVGGYEQYF. As DNA, the CDR3 is TGTGCCAGCAGCTTGGATATCTATTTGGCCACCGGAGTGGGAGGGTACGAGCAGTACTTC.

This clonotype was counted at least ten times. The chain joins TRBV4-1 to TRBJ2-3; D is unclear. CDR3 length equals 15 residues. V was trimmed by 1 base and J by 0 bases, leaving 8 bases between them. In germline, CDR1 is MGHRA, CDR2 YSYEKL. CDR3 coding DNA: TGCGCCAGCAGCCAAGCCCCTGCGAGCACAGATACGCAGTATTTT. This translates into CASSQAPASTDTQYF.

This rearrangement joins TRBV7-6 to TRBJ2-7, with 8 bases that match TRBD1. Germline CDR1 is SGHVS and CDR2 is FNYEAQ. The J segment lost 0 bases and the V segment lost 0 bases, leaving 4 bases of the junction unmatched. This CDR3 is 16 amino acids long. The CDR3 sequence is CASSLAPGQGSYEQYF. DNA of the CDR3: TGTGCCAGCAGCTTAGCTCCCGGACAGGGCTCCTACGAGCAGTACTTC. Filled out from reference TRBV7-6 and TRBJ2-7, the complete variable domain reads GAGVSQSPRYKVTKRGQDVALRCDPISGHVSLYWYRQALGQGPEFLTYFNYEAQQDKSGLPNDRFSAERPEGSISTLTIQRTEQRDSAMYRCASSLAPGQGSYEQYFGPGTRLTVT.

The chain couples TRBV28 to TRBJ2-5; D might be TRBD2 (7 bases). There are 14 residues in the CDR3. V lost 8 bases to trimming and J lost 5 bases, with 18 bases between them. The germline CDR1 and CDR2 sequences are MDHEN and SYDVKM. CDR3 sequence (DNA): TGTGCCAGCGGGAGGGGGGGGGGGGGGGAGACCCAGTACTTC. It specifies CASGRGGGGETQYF. The variable domain in full, with the rest retrieved from reference TRBV28 and TRBJ2-5, is DVKVTQSSRYLVKRTGEKVFLECVQDMDHENMFWYRQDPGLGLRLIYFSYDVKMKEKGDIPEGYSVSREKKERFSLILESASTNQTSMYLCASGRGGGGETQYFGPGTRLLVL.

The V and J genes are TRBV11-3 and TRBJ1-2, with D unresolved. Trimming removed 0 bases at V and 1 base at J, with 9 bases between. The length of the CDR3 is 15 residues. Germline V gene lookup returns CDR1 SGHNT and CDR2 YENEEA. The CDR3 coding sequence is TGTGCCAGCAGCTTAGAGCCCGGGAGTAACTATGGCTACACCTTC. It is translated as CASSLEPGSNYGYTF.

The sample holds many counts of this clonotype. The V and J genes are TRBV28 and TRBJ1-1; D not resolved. The germline V gene encodes CDR1 MDHEN and CDR2 SYDVKM. The CDR3 has 14 residues. V was cut by 3 bases and J by 1 base, with 9 bases left in between. The CDR3 reads CASSLTQRNTEAFF. The DNA of the CDR3 is TGTGCCAGCAGTTTGACACAGAGGAACACTGAAGCTTTCTTT.

The V gene is TRBV11-2, the J gene TRBJ2-1; 11 nucleotides match TRBD2. Germline CDR1 SGHAT, CDR2 FQNNGV. J was trimmed by 10 bases and V by 2 bases; bases with no gene match: 13. This CDR3 has 17 residues. The CDR3 bases are TGTGCCAGCAGCTTACTGCCTAGCGGGGGGCCCAATCCCGAGCAGTTCTTC. Translated: CASSLLPSGGPNPEQFF.

V usage is TRBV4-2 and J usage is TRBJ2-3; 7 bases agree with TRBD2. Trimming cost V 0 bases and J 1 base; bases outside gene matches: 4. Germline V lookup: CDR1 LGHNA, CDR2 YNFKEQ. The CDR3 sequence is 16 residues long. Here the CDR3 reads CASSQDHAGGTDTQYF. DNA for the CDR3: TGTGCCAGCAGCCAAGATCATGCGGGAGGCACAGATACGCAGTATTTT.

This clonotype was seen more than once but under ten times. The chain carries TRBV6-1 and TRBJ2-1; D unresolved. The CDR3 runs to 16 residues. Trimming left V 2 bases short and J 0 bases short, with 11 bases between. Germline V lookup: CDR1 MNHNS, CDR2 SASEGT. CDR3 in amino acids: CASSETTDSSYNEQFF. The CDR3 DNA sequence: TGTGCCAGCAGTGAAACAACAGATAGCTCCTACAATGAGCAGTTCTTC.